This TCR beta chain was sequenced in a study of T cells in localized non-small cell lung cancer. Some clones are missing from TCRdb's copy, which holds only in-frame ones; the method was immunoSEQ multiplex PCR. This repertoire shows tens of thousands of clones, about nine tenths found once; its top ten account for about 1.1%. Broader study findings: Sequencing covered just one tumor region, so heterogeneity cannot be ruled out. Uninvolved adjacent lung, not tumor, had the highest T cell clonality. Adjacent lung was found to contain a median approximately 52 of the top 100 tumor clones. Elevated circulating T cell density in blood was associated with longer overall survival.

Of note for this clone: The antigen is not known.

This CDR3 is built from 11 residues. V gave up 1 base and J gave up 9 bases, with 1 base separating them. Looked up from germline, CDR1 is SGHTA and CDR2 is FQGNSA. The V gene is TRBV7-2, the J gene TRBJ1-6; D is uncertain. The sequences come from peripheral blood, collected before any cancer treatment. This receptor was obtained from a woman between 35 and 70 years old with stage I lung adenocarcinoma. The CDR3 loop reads CASSLVSPLHF. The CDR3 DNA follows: TGTGCCAGCAGCTTAGTTTCACCCCTCCACTTT.